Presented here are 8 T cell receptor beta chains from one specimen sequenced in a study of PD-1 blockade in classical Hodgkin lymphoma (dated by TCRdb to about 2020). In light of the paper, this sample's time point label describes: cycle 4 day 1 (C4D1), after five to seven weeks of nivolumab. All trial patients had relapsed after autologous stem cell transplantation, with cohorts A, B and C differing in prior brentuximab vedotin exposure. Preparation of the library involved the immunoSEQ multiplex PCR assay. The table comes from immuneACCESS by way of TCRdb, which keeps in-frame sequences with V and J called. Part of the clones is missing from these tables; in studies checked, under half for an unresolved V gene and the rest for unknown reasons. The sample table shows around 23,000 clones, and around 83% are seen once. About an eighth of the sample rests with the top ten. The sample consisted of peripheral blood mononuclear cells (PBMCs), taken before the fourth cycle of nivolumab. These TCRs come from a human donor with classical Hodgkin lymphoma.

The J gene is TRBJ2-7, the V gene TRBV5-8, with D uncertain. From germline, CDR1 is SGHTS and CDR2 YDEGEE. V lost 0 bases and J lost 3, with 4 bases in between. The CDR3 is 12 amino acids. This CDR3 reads CASSLGNYEQYF. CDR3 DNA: TGTGCCAGCAGCTTGGGGAACTACGAGCAGTACTTC.

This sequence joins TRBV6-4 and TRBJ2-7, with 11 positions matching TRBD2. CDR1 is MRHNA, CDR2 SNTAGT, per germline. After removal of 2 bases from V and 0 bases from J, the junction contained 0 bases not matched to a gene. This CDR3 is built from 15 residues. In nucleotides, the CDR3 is TGTGCCAGCAGTGACACTAGCGGGAGCTCCTACGAGCAGTACTTC. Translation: CASSDTSGSSYEQYF.

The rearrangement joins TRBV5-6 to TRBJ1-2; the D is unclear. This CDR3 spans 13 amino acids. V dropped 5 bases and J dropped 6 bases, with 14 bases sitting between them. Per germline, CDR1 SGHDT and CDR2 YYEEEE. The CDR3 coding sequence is TGTGCCAGCAGAAATCCACTCGGGCATGGCTACACCTTC. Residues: CASRNPLGHGYTF.

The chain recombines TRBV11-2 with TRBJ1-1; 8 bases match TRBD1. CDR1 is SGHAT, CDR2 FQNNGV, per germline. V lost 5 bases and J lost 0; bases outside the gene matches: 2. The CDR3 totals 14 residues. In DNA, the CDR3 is TGTGCCAGCAGCCCGGACAGGGTGAACACTGAAGCTTTCTTT. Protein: CASSPDRVNTEAFF.

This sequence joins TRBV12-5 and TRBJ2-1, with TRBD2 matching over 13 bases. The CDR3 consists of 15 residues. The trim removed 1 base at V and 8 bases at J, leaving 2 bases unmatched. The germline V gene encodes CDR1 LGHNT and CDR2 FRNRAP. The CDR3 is CASGLGTSGRHEQFF. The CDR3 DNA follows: TGTGCTAGTGGTTTGGGGACTAGCGGGAGACATGAGCAGTTCTTC. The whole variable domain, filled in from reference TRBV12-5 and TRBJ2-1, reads DARVTQTPRHKVTEMGQEVTMRCQPILGHNTVFWYRQTMMQGLELLAYFRNRAPLDDSGMPKDRFSAEMPDATLATLKIQPSEPRDSAVYFCASGLGTSGRHEQFFGPGTRLTVL.

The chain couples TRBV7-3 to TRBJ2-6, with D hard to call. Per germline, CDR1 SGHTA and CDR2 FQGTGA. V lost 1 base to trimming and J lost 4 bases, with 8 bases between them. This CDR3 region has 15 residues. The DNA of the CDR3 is TGTGCCAGCAGCTTAATGGGAACAGGGGCCAACGTCCTGACTTTC. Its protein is CASSLMGTGANVLTF.

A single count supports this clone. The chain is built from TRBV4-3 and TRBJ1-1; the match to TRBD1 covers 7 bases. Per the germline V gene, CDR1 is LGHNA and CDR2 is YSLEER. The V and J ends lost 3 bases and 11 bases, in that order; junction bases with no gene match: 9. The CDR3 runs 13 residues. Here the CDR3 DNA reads TGCGCCAGCAGCCAGGAACGACAGGGCCGGGCTTTCTTT. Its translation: CASSQERQGRAFF.

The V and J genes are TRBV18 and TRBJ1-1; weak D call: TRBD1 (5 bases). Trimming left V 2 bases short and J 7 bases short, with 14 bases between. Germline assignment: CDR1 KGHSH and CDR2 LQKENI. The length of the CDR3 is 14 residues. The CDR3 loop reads CASSPMGEVFEAFF. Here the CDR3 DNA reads TGTGCCAGCTCACCAATGGGGGAGGTTTTTGAAGCTTTCTTT.